The 27 T cell receptor beta chains in this list originate from one sample, sequenced in a study of T cell repertoires in cytomegalovirus infection. TCRdb re-derived calls from the reads in MiXCR, one entry per CDR3 protein. The repertoire holds over 150,000 distinct CDR3 sequences, 15% to 20% seen once, with almost 25% in the top ten. The sample taken for sequencing was CD8+ T cells from PBMCs. These receptors came from a human donor in good health (CMV status not recorded). Some clones in this sample may be carry-over from other donors' samples.

This rearrangement joins TRBV7-9 to TRBJ2-7; TRBD2 aligns across 11 bases. Trimming cost V 3 bases and J 1 base; bases outside gene matches: 14. This CDR3 spans 19 amino acids. CDR1 and CDR2 (germline): SEHNR, FQNEAQ (reference sequence). CDR3 DNA: TGTGCCAGCAGCTTCGGGACTAGCGGCTATTACCTCACTTCCTACGAGCAGTACTTC. Amino acids: CASSFGTSGYYLTSYEQYF.

This clonotype was recorded a few times. The chain is built from TRBV7-8 and TRBJ2-2; D remains unclear. V shed 10 bases and J shed 6 bases, with 27 bases lying between them. In germline, CDR1 is SGHVS, CDR2 FQNEAQ. There are 17 residues in the CDR3. DNA of the CDR3: TGTGCCACCTCGTACCCGGACCCCCTCGTAATCCCCGGGGAGCTGTTTTTT. This encodes CATSYPDPLVIPGELFF. Complete variable domain (other parts from reference TRBV7-8 and TRBJ2-2): GAGVSQSPRYKVAKRGQDVALRCDPISGHVSLFWYQQALGQGPEFLTYFQNEAQLDKSGLPSDRFFAERPEGSVSTLKIQRTQQEDSAVYLCATSYPDPLVIPGELFFGEGSRLTVL.

The gene calls are TRBV29-1 and TRBJ1-2; 10 bases are shared with TRBD1. Per the germline V gene, CDR1 is SQVTM and CDR2 is ANQGSEA. With V trimmed by 5 bases and J by 4 bases, 10 bases remained unmatched. The CDR3 runs 15 residues. The CDR3 DNA sequence: TGCAGCGTTAGCGGGACAGGGGCGCGGGGCTATGGCTACACCTTC. Protein sequence: CSVSGTGARGYGYTF.

Written as DNA, the CDR3 is TGTGCCAGCAGCTTAGCCGCAGGGGCATGGACTGAAGCTTTCTTT. Protein product: CASSLAAGAWTEAFF. The V gene is TRBV7-6, the J gene TRBJ1-1, with TRBD1 as a possible D gene (6 bases). Germline assignment: CDR1 SGHVS and CDR2 FNYEAQ. With 0 bases removed from V and 5 bases from J, the gap between germline ends came to 13 bases. This CDR3 comprises 15 residues.

This clonotype occurred a few times. This rearrangement joins TRBV7-9 to TRBJ2-6; possible D gene TRBD1, 6 bases. The CDR3 consists of 15 residues. Trimming removed 5 bases from V and 1 base from J, with 9 bases in between. Germline V gives CDR1 SEHNR, CDR2 FQNEAQ (reference sequence). CDR3 bases: TGTGCCAGCAGCCAGGACAGTTCTGGGGCCAACGTCCTGACTTTC. Encoded protein: CASSQDSSGANVLTF.

The chain combines TRBV9 with TRBJ1-1; D remains unclear. This CDR3 has 15 amino acids. The germline V gene has CDR1 SGDLS and CDR2 YYNGEE. V was pared by 0 bases and J by 0 bases, with 9 bases between. Here the CDR3 DNA reads TGTGCCAGCAGCGTAGAAGCGTCGATGAACACTGAAGCTTTCTTT. This gives the protein CASSVEASMNTEAFF. The whole variable domain, remainder taken from reference TRBV9 and TRBJ1-1, is DSGVTQTPKHLITATGQRVTLRCSPRSGDLSVYWYQQSLDQGLQFLIQYYNGEERAKGNILERFSAQQFPDLHSELNLSSLELGDSALYFCASSVEASMNTEAFFGQGTRLTVV.

This clonotype was seen only a few times. J is TRBJ1-1 and V is TRBV4-1; D is perhaps TRBD1 (5 bases). V was clipped by 0 bases and J by 0 bases, with 11 bases between them. CDR1 MGHRA and CDR2 YSYEKL come from the germline V gene. The CDR3 loop spans 16 amino acids. CDR3 nucleotide sequence: TGCGCCAGCAGCCAAGACCTCCCAGGGATGAACACTGAAGCTTTCTTT. This codes for CASSQDLPGMNTEAFF.

The rearrangement joins TRBV11-2 to TRBJ2-7; D is unclear. The CDR3 length is 16 residues. CDR1 SGHAT and CDR2 FQNNGV come from the germline V gene. Between the trimmed V and J ends, which lost 1 base and 0 bases, there was a span of 13 bases. The CDR3 here is CASSLVEGIRSYEQYF. The DNA for the CDR3 is TGTGCCAGCAGCTTAGTGGAAGGAATTCGCTCCTACGAGCAGTACTTC.

This clonotype has more than one count but fewer than ten. This rearrangement joins TRBV5-5 to TRBJ2-1; unclear D gene. Per the germline V gene, CDR1 is SGHKS and CDR2 is YYEKEE (reference sequence). V lost 2 bases, J lost 0 bases, and 9 bases lay in between. The CDR3 consists of 15 residues. The CDR3 nucleotides are TGTGCCAGCAGCTTTGGCCCCAGCTCCTACAATGAGCAGTTCTTC. This gives the protein CASSFGPSSYNEQFF.

The chain joins TRBV7-9 to TRBJ1-2, with TRBD1 as a possible D gene (6 bases). This CDR3 has 14 amino acids. V lost 4 bases and J lost 4, with 13 bases in between. The germline CDR1 and CDR2 sequences are SEHNR and FQNEAQ (reference sequence). CDR3 sequence (DNA): TGTGCCAGCAGCTCGGGACACCAATCCTATGGCTACACCTTC. Protein: CASSSGHQSYGYTF.

This clonotype was detected only a few times. The rearrangement joins TRBV7-6 to TRBJ2-7, with D maybe TRBD1 (5 bases). Germline V lookup: CDR1 SGHVS, CDR2 FNYEAQ. With 1 base removed from V and 7 bases from J, the gap between germline ends came to 11 bases. The CDR3 has 13 residues. CDR3 sequence (DNA): TGTGCCAGCAGCTTAGGGGAAGCAGGGGAGCAGTACTTC. It translates to CASSLGEAGEQYF.

This clonotype was seen only a few times. The rearrangement joins TRBV11-2 to TRBJ2-3; TRBD1 might be the D (6 bases). This CDR3 region has 16 residues. V shed 4 bases and J shed 2 bases, with 16 bases lying between them. Per the germline V gene, CDR1 is SGHAT and CDR2 is FQNNGV. The CDR3 spells CASSSFRGEYTDTQYF. CDR3 DNA: TGTGCCAGCAGCTCCTTCAGGGGAGAGTACACAGATACGCAGTATTTT.

The chain uses TRBV20-1 and TRBJ1-2, with 8 bases lining up with TRBD1. Germline V gene sequence: CDR1 DFQATT, CDR2 SNEGSKA (reference sequence). The CDR3 is 12 residues long. V lost 5 bases and J lost 8; bases outside the gene matches: 7. As DNA, the CDR3 is TGCAGTGCTGAGGGACAGGATTGGGGCTACACCTTC. Protein sequence: CSAEGQDWGYTF.

This clonotype was counted only a few times. The chain couples TRBV7-9 to TRBJ1-2; 9 bases agree with TRBD1. V trimming: 5 bases; J trimming: 4 bases; junction bases outside the gene matches: 14. The CDR3 covers 17 residues. Germline V lookup: CDR1 SEHNR, CDR2 FQNEAQ (reference sequence). CDR3 sequence reads: CASSPEPGTGLGYGYTF. Written as DNA, the CDR3 is TGTGCCAGCAGCCCCGAACCCGGGACAGGGTTGGGCTATGGCTACACCTTC.

The chain carries TRBV6-2 or TRBV6-3 and TRBJ1-2; 7 bases align to TRBD1. V was pared by 6 bases and J by 8 bases, with 6 bases of the junction left unmatched. The CDR3 contains 12 residues. From germline, CDR1 is MNHEY and CDR2 SVGEGT. The CDR3 nucleotides read TGTGCCAGCAGAAGACAGGGTTGGGGCTACACCTTC. Encoded protein: CASRRQGWGYTF.

The V gene is TRBV7-2, the J gene TRBJ2-1; 7 bases are shared with TRBD2. The CDR3 sequence is 11 residues long. Per the germline V gene, CDR1 is SGHTA and CDR2 is FQGNSA. Trimming removed 8 bases from V and 9 bases from J; junction bases left unmatched: 4. CDR3 nucleotide sequence: TGTGCCAGCGGACTAGTGGCTGAGCAGTTCTTC. Residues: CASGLVAEQFF.

This clonotype was seen a handful of times. This chain joins TRBV28 and TRBJ2-2, with D perhaps matching TRBD1 (6 bases). This CDR3 region has 15 residues. Per germline, CDR1 MDHEN and CDR2 SYDVKM. The V end was cut by 5 bases, the J end by 1 base, with 11 bases between. The CDR3 sequence: CASSAQGRNTGELFF. CDR3 in DNA: TGTGCCAGCAGTGCACAGGGAAGGAACACCGGGGAGCTGTTTTTT.

V is TRBV20-1 and J is TRBJ1-5, with 7 bases matching TRBD1. This CDR3 spans 14 amino acids. The V gene's germline CDR1 is DFQATT and CDR2 SNEGSKA (reference sequence). The CDR3 protein is CRGRQGVSNQPQHF. The CDR3 region has the DNA TGCAGGGGGAGACAGGGAGTTAGCAATCAGCCCCAGCATTTT.

The chain uses TRBV6-4 and TRBJ2-1; 8 nucleotides line up with TRBD2. V shed 0 bases, J shed 4 bases, and the junction held 5 bases outside the gene matches. The CDR3 sequence is 16 residues long. CDR1 is MRHNA and CDR2 is SNTAGT in the germline V gene. The DNA for the CDR3 is TGTGCCAGCAGTGACTCGAGCGGGGGCCCTTACAATGAGCAGTTCTTC. Translation gives CASSDSSGGPYNEQFF.

This clonotype was seen more than once but under ten times. The gene calls are TRBV7-6 and TRBJ2-7; 7 bases match TRBD2. CDR3 size: 15 residues. The ends lost 5 bases at V and 0 bases at J; junction bases unmatched: 7. CDR1 is SGHVS and CDR2 is FNYEAQ in the germline V gene. The CDR3: CASSGSGRSSYEQYF. The CDR3 DNA sequence: TGTGCCAGCAGCGGTAGCGGGCGAAGCTCCTACGAGCAGTACTTC.

The CDR3 spells CSARGSRGTEAFF. CDR3 DNA sequence: TGCAGTGCTAGAGGGAGCAGGGGCACTGAAGCTTTCTTT. This sequence joins TRBV20-1 and TRBJ1-1, with TRBD1 as a possible D gene (6 bases). V lost 1 base, J lost 4 bases, and 10 bases lay in between. The CDR3 spans 13 residues. Germline loops: CDR1 DFQATT, CDR2 SNEGSKA (reference sequence).

The chain uses TRBV29-1 and TRBJ2-1, with 8 positions matching TRBD1. The CDR3 length is 14 residues. With 6 bases clipped from V and 7 bases from J, the junction kept 11 bases outside the gene matches. Looked up from germline, CDR1 is SQVTM and CDR2 is ANQGSEA. The CDR3 bases are TGCAGCGTCATCCAGGGGGCGCGCGGAAATGAGCAGTTCTTC. It codes for CSVIQGARGNEQFF.

This clonotype was observed a few times. The V gene is TRBV27, the J gene TRBJ2-1; 13 nucleotides agree with TRBD2. Trimming at V came to 5 bases and at J to 1 base, leaving 2 bases not matched to a gene. Germline values: CDR1 MNHEY, CDR2 SMNVEV (reference sequence). CDR3 length: 16 amino acids. CDR3 nucleotide sequence: TGTGCCAGCAGTCCGGGACTAGCGGGATCCTACAATGAGCAGTTCTTC. Encoded protein: CASSPGLAGSYNEQFF.

The chain uses TRBV12-3 or TRBV12-4 and TRBJ1-1; D is ambiguous. With 1 base removed from V and 6 bases from J, the gap between germline ends came to 6 bases. The CDR3 totals 12 residues. The CDR3 here is CASSLGSPEAFF. The CDR3 nucleotides read TGTGCCAGCAGTTTAGGGAGTCCTGAAGCTTTCTTT.

The J gene is TRBJ1-1, the V gene TRBV12-3 or TRBV12-4; possible D gene TRBD1, 5 bases. The CDR3 consists of 14 residues. V lost 1 base, J lost 0 bases, and 6 bases lay in between. CDR3 sequence (DNA): TGTGCCAGCAGTTTAGGACAGTTGAACACTGAAGCTTTCTTT. Protein: CASSLGQLNTEAFF.

V is TRBV7-2 and J is TRBJ2-7; D assignment may be TRBD1 or TRBD2 (5 bases each). The CDR3 loop spans 14 amino acids. V gave up 4 bases and J gave up 5 bases, with 15 bases separating them. Germline lookup yields CDR1 SGHTA and CDR2 FQGNSA. The CDR3 DNA reads TGTGCCAGCAGCTACGGTGTGGGACCCAACGAGCAGTACTTC. It codes for CASSYGVGPNEQYF.

This chain links TRBV12-3 or TRBV12-4 with TRBJ2-7; 11 positions match TRBD2. This CDR3 is built from 15 residues. V was pared by 5 bases and J by 5 bases, with 8 bases of the junction left unmatched. CDR3 sequence (DNA): TGTGCCAGCAGTCCCAAACTAGCGGGAGTGAACGAGCAGTACTTC. Its protein product is CASSPKLAGVNEQYF.